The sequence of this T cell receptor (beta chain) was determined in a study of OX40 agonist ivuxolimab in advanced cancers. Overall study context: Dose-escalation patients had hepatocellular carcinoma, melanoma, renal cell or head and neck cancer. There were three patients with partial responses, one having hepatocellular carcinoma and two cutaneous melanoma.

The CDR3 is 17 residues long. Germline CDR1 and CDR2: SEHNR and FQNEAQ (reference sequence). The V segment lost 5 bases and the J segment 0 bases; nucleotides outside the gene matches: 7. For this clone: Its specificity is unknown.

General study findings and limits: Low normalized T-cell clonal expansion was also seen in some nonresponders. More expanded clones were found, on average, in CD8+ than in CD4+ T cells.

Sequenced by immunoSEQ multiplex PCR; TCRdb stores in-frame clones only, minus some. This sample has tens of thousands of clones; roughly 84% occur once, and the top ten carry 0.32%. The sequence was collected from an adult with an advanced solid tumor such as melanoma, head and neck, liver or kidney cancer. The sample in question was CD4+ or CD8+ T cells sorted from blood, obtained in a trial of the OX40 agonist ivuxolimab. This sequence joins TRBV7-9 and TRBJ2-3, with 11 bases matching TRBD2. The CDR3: CASSRGTSGSSTDTQYF. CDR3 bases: TGTGCCAGCAGCCGCGGGACTAGCGGATCTAGCACAGATACGCAGTATTTT.